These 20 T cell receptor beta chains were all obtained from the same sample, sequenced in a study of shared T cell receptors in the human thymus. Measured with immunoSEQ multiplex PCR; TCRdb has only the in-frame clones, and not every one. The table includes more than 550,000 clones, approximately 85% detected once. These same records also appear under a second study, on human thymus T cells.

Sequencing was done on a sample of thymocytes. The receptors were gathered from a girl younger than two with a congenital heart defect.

CDR3 coding DNA: TGTGCCAGCAGCCCCTGGGACAGGGGTATGTACGAGCAGTACTTC. Encoded protein: CASSPWDRGMYEQYF. This rearrangement joins TRBV27 to TRBJ2-7; TRBD1 agrees at 10 bases. The junction had 9 bases not matched to a gene; V was cut back by 6 bases and J by 4 bases. The CDR3 totals 15 residues. CDR1 is MNHEY, CDR2 SMNVEV, per germline (reference sequence).

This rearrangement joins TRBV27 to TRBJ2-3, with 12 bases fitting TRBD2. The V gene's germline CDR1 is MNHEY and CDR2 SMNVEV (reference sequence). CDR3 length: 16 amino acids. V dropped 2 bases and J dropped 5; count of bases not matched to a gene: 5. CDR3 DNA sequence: TGTGCCAGCAGTTTACCTAGCGGGGGGGCGGAAGATACGCAGTATTTT. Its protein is CASSLPSGGAEDTQYF.

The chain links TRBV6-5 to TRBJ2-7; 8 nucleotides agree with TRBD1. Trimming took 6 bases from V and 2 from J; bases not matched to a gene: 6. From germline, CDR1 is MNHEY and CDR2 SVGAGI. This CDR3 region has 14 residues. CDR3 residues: CASSYPGQAYEQYF. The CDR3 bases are TGTGCCAGCAGCTACCCGGGACAGGCCTACGAGCAGTACTTC.

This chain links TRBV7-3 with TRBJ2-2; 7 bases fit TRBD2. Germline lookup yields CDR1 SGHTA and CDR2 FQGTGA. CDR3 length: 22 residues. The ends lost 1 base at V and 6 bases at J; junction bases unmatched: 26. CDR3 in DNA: TGTGCCAGCAGCTTAAACCCCCCCCTGGGGCGACTAGCAAGGATTTATGCCGGGGAGCTGTTTTTT. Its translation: CASSLNPPLGRLARIYAGELFF.

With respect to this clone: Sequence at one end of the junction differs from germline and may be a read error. CDR3 sequence: CACNPPNNGELFF. The CDR3 DNA follows: TGTGCCTGCAACCCACCAAACAACGGGGAGCTGTTTTTT. V and J are TRBV30 and TRBJ2-2; no clear D. There are 13 residues in the CDR3. Germline values: CDR1 GTSNPN, CDR2 SVGIG (reference sequence).

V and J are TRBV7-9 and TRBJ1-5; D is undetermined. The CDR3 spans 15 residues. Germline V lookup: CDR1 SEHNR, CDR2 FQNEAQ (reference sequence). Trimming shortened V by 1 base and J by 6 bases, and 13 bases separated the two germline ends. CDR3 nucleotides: TGTGCCAGCAGCTTAGACTCTGGGAGTGGTCAGCCCCAGCATTTT. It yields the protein CASSLDSGSGQPQHF. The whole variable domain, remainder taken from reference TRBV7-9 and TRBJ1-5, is DTGVSQNPRHKITKRGQNVTFRCDPISEHNRLYWYRQTLGQGPEFLTYFQNEAQLEKSRLLSDRFSAERPKGSFSTLEIQRTEQGDSAMYLCASSLDSGSGQPQHFGDGTRLSIL.

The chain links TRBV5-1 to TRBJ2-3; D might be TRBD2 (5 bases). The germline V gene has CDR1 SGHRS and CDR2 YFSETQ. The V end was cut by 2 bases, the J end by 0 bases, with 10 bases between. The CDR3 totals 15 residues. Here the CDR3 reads CASSLPGSSTDTQYF. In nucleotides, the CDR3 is TGCGCCAGCAGCTTACCGGGATCTAGCACAGATACGCAGTATTTT.

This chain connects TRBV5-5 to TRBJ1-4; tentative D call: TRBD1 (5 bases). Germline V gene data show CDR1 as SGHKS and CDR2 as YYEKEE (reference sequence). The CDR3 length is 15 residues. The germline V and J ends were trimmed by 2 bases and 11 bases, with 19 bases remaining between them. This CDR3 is CASSLSSVLGGKLFF. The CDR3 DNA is TGTGCCAGCAGCTTATCGTCGGTCCTTGGGGGGAAACTGTTTTTT.

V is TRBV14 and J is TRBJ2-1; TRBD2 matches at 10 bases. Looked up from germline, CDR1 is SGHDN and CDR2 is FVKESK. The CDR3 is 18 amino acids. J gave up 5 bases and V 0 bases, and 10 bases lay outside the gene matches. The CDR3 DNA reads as TGTGCCAGCAGCCAAGATGATCCGGGACTAGCGAGAAACAATGAGCAGTTCTTC. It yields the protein CASSQDDPGLARNNEQFF.

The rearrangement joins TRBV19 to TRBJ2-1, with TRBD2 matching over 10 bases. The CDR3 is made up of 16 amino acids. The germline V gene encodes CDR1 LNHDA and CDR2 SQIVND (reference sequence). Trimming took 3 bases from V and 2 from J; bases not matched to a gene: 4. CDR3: CASSIASGGTYNEQFF. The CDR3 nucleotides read TGTGCCAGTAGTATCGCTAGCGGGGGTACCTACAATGAGCAGTTCTTC.

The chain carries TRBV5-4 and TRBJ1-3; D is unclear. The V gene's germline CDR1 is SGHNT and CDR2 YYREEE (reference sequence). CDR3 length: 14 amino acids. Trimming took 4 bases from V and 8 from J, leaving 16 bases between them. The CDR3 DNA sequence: TGTGCCAGCAGCGGCTCCAATGTTGAGGACACCATATATTTT. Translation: CASSGSNVEDTIYF. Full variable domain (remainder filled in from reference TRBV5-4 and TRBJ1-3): ETGVTQSPTHLIKTRGQQVTLRCSSQSGHNTVSWYQQALGQGPQFIFQYYREEENGRGNFPPRFSGLQFPNYSSELNVNALELDDSALYLCASSGSNVEDTIYFGEGSWLTVV.

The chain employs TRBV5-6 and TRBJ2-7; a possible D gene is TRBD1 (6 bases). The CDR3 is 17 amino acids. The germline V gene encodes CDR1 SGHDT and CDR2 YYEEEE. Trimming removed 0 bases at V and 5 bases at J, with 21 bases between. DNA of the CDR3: TGTGCCAGCAGCTTGGCCTCAGGACAGACTCAGCCCCACGAGCAGTACTTC. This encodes CASSLASGQTQPHEQYF. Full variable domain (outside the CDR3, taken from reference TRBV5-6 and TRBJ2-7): DAGVTQSPTHLIKTRGQQVTLRCSPKSGHDTVSWYQQALGQGPQFIFQYYEEEERQRGNFPDRFSGHQFPNYSSELNVNALLLGDSALYLCASSLASGQTQPHEQYFGPGTRLTVT.

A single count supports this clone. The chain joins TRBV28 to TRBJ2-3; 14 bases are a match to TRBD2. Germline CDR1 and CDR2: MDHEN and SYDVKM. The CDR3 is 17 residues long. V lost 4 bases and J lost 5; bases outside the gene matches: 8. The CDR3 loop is CASSYHFGTSGGDTQYF. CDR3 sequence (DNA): TGTGCCAGCAGTTACCATTTCGGGACTAGCGGGGGAGATACGCAGTATTTT.

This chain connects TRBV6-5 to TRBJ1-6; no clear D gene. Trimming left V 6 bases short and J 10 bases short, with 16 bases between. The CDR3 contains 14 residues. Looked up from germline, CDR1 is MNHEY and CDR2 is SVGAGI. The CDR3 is CASSRPLAASPLHF. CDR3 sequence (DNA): TGTGCCAGCAGCCGTCCCTTGGCTGCCTCACCCCTCCACTTT.

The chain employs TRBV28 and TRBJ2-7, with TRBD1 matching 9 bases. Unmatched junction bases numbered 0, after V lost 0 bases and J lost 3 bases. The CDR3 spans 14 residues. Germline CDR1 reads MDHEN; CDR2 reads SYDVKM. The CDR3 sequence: CASSLWTGGYEQYF. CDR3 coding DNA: TGTGCCAGCAGTTTATGGACAGGGGGCTACGAGCAGTACTTC.

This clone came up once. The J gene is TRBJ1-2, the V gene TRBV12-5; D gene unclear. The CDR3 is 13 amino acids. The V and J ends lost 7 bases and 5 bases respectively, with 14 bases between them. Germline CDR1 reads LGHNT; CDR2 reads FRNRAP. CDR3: CASVQPRGYGYTF. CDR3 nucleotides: TGTGCTAGTGTCCAGCCCAGAGGGTATGGCTACACCTTC.

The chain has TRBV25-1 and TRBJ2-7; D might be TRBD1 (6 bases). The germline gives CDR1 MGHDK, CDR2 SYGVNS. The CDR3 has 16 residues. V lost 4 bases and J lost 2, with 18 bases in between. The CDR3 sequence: CASSGQQGESPYEQYF. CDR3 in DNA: TGTGCCAGCAGTGGGCAACAGGGAGAATCGCCCTACGAGCAGTACTTC.

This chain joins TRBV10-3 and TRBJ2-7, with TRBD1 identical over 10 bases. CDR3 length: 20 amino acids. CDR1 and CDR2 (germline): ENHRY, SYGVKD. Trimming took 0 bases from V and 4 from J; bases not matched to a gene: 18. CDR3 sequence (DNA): TGTGCCATCAGTGAGTCGAAAGGGACAGGGGCCACGAGGGGACGATACGAGCAGTACTTC. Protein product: CAISESKGTGATRGRYEQYF.

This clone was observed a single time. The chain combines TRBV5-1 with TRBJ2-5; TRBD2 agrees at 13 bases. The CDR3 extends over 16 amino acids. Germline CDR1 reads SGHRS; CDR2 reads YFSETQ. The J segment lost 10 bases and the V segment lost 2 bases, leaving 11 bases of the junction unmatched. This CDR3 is CASSFPRTSGGGDQYF. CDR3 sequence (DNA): TGCGCCAGCAGCTTTCCTCGGACTAGCGGGGGAGGAGACCAGTACTTC.

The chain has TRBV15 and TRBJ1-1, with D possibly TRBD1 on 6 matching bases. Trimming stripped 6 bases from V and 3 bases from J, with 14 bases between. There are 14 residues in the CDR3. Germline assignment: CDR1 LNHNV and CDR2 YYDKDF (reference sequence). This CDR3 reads CATRVDRAYTEAFF. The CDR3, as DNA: TGTGCCACCAGAGTGGACAGAGCTTACACTGAAGCTTTCTTT.